This T cell receptor beta chain appears in the sequencing data of a study of blood T cell repertoires in COVID-19. Germline CDR1 and CDR2: SGHNT and YYREEE (reference sequence). The CDR3 has 13 amino acids. V was shortened by 4 bases and J by 1 base, with 8 bases between the two germline ends. Using immunoSEQ multiplex PCR, the repertoire was profiled, and TCRdb retains in-frame clones only, with some absent. The sample shows over 110,000 clones, over 70% of them seen only once. This chain uses TRBV5-4 with TRBJ1-2; D is possibly TRBD1 (5 bases). The material sequenced was peripheral blood. This clonotype was obtained from a man in his 70s who had recovered from COVID-19. The CDR3 protein is CASSLDNNYGYTF. The DNA of the CDR3 is TGTGCCAGCAGCCTGGACAATAACTATGGCTACACCTTC. Looking up the rest from reference TRBV5-4 and TRBJ1-2 gives the full variable domain: ETGVTQSPTHLIKTRGQQVTLRCSSQSGHNTVSWYQQALGQGPQFIFQYYREEENGRGNFPPRFSGLQFPNYSSELNVNALELDDSALYLCASSLDNNYGYTFGSGTRLTVV.